This entry features one TCR beta chain sequence. Deletions cut 0 bases from V and 7 bases from J, with 13 bases between. CDR1 is GTSNPN, CDR2 SVGIG, per germline (reference sequence). The CDR3 runs 14 residues. The data derive from a study of blood T cell repertoires in COVID-19. Turning to the study itself: Specimens from acute and convalescent COVID-19 originated in the United States, Italy and Spain. Sources were T cells, B-cell-depleted T cells, or PBMCs; the material itself was cDNA or gDNA.

Under the authors' procedure: Reference gene primer amplification yielded estimated nucleated cell counts. Produced via immunoSEQ multiplex PCR; TCRdb's table is partial and in-frame only. The V and J calls and clone size come from that table; D and trimming were worked out from the DNA. The sample consists of 60,000 to 75,000 clones, around 87% of them appearing once. This chain uses TRBV30 with TRBJ1-5; TRBD1 is a possible D gene (5 bases). This clonotype was sampled from a man aged 55 to 70 with acute or convalescent COVID-19. The specimen was peripheral blood. CDR3 in amino acids: CAWSVLGGRQPQHF. The CDR3 DNA follows: TGTGCCTGGAGTGTACTGGGGGGAAGGCAGCCCCAGCATTTT. Complete variable domain (other parts from reference TRBV30 and TRBJ1-5): SQTIHQWPATLVQPVGSPLSLECTVEGTSNPNLYWYRQAAGRGLQLLFYSVGIGQISSEVPQNLSASRPQDRQFILSSKKLLLSDSGFYLCAWSVLGGRQPQHFGDGTRLSIL.